This TCR beta chain was identified in a study of blood T cell repertoires in COVID-19. Study context: Samples came from the United States, Italy and Spain, spanning acute and convalescent COVID-19.

This clone was seen at least ten times. Original data processing: Estimation of nucleated cell counts was performed using reference gene primer amplification. TCRdb's table, derived via immunoSEQ multiplex PCR, lists solely in-frame clones and lacks some. D and trimming come from the DNA, and the V and J calls and clone size come from that table. The table records about 190,000 clones, approximately 84% of them present only once. The trim removed 2 bases at V and 11 bases at J, leaving 11 bases unmatched. The CDR3 extends over 16 amino acids. The germline gives CDR1 MNHEY, CDR2 SVGAGI. The sample consisted of peripheral blood. The chain combines TRBV6-5 with TRBJ2-3; TRBD2 matches 12 bases. This sequence was found in a woman in her 70s with active or convalescent COVID-19. The CDR3 loop reads CASSYVSSGRAKVQYF. The CDR3 DNA reads TGTGCCAGCAGTTACGTCTCTAGCGGGAGGGCAAAGGTGCAGTATTTT.